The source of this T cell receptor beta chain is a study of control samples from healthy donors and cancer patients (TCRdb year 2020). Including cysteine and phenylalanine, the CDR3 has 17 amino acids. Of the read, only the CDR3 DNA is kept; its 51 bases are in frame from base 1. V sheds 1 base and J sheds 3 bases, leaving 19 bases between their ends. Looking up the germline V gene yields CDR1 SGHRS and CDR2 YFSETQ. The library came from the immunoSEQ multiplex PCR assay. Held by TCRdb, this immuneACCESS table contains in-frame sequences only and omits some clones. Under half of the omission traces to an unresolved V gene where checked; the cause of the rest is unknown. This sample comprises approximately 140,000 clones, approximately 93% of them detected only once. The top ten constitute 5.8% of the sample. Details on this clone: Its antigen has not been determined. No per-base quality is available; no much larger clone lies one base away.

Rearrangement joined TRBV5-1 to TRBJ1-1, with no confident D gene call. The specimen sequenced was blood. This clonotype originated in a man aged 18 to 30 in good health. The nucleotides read TGCGCCAGCAGCTTGTTAGTTAGGAAAGGTGGGGACACTGAAGCTTTCTTT. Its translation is CASSLLVRKGGDTEAFF.